The rows below give T cell receptor beta chains drawn from one sample of a study of T cell repertoires in cytomegalovirus infection. From the reads, TCRdb called clonotypes with MiXCR, one entry per CDR3 protein. The data show 600,000 to 700,000 distinct CDR3 sequences, around 30% seen once. Their target antigens are unknown. The material sequenced was cultured PBMCs, taken from culture after CMV antigen stimulation. Receptor source: a human donor in good health (CMV status not recorded). Some clones in this sample may be carry-over from other donors' samples. The CDR3 runs from the conserved cysteine through the conserved F or W. Each record gives: D gene, V gene, J gene, clone size, CDR3 DNA, CDR3 protein. D genes are given only for firm matches. Some rows have no size entry. The others give once, few or many, or a class for an expanded clone.

D gene: NA; V gene: TRBV11-2; J gene: TRBJ2-1; clone size: few; CDR3 DNA: TGTGCCAGCAGCTTAGCGGCAGGAACCTGGAGTGAGCAGTTCTTC; CDR3 protein: CASSLAAGTWSEQFF
D gene: TRBD2; V gene: TRBV20-1; J gene: TRBJ2-7; clone size: NA; CDR3 DNA: TGCAGTGCTACCCCCGGGACTACAGATAAAATTTCCTCCTACGAGCAGTACTTC; CDR3 protein: CSATPGTTDKISSYEQYF
D gene: NA; V gene: TRBV4-1; J gene: TRBJ2-7; clone size: NA; CDR3 DNA: TGCGCCAGCAGCCCGGATGCCGACCTGGGCAGGACCTACGAGCAGTACTTC; CDR3 protein: CASSPDADLGRTYEQYF
D gene: NA; V gene: TRBV19; J gene: TRBJ1-2; clone size: NA; CDR3 DNA: TGTGCCAGTAGTAGCAACACAGCTAACTATGGCTACACCTTC; CDR3 protein: CASSSNTANYGYTF
D gene: NA; V gene: TRBV4-2; J gene: TRBJ1-2; clone size: few; CDR3 DNA: TGTGCCAGCAGCCAAGATTCGGCCTCTTATTATGGCTACACCTTC; CDR3 protein: CASSQDSASYYGYTF
D gene: NA; V gene: TRBV25-1; J gene: TRBJ1-2; clone size: NA; CDR3 DNA: TGTGCCAGCAGTGAATTGGGGGAAAGCTATGGCTACACCTTC; CDR3 protein: CASSELGESYGYTF
D gene: NA; V gene: TRBV4-1; J gene: TRBJ2-5; clone size: NA; CDR3 DNA: TGCGCCAGCCAGGGACCACGGGGGAGCCAGTACTTC; CDR3 protein: CASQGPRGSQYF
D gene: NA; V gene: TRBV7-2; J gene: TRBJ1-2; clone size: many; CDR3 DNA: TGTGCCAGCAGCTTAGGGGTCGAAACGGGCTACACCTTC; CDR3 protein: CASSLGVETGYTF
D gene: NA; V gene: TRBV12-3/TRBV12-4; J gene: TRBJ1-1; clone size: NA; CDR3 DNA: TGTGCCAGCAGTTTCCGTGAGTGGGACACTGAAGCTTTCTTT; CDR3 protein: CASSFREWDTEAFF
D gene: NA; V gene: TRBV7-6; J gene: TRBJ2-1; clone size: few; CDR3 DNA: TGTGCCAGCAGCACAGACAGGTTAGGGCAGTTCTTC; CDR3 protein: CASSTDRLGQFF
D gene: TRBD2; V gene: TRBV4-1; J gene: TRBJ2-1; clone size: few; CDR3 DNA: TGCGCCAGCAGCCCTTTAGCGGGAGTCTCCTACAATGAGCAGTTCTTC; CDR3 protein: CASSPLAGVSYNEQFF
D gene: TRBD2; V gene: TRBV7-9; J gene: TRBJ2-1; clone size: NA; CDR3 DNA: TGTGCCAGCAGCCCTAGCGGGAGGGCACACAATGAGCAGTTCTTC; CDR3 protein: CASSPSGRAHNEQFF
D gene: TRBD2; V gene: TRBV28; J gene: TRBJ2-1; clone size: NA; CDR3 DNA: TGTGCCAGCAGTTTTATCGGGGGGGGGCTATACAATGAGCAGTTCTTC; CDR3 protein: CASSFIGGGLYNEQFF
D gene: NA; V gene: TRBV30; J gene: TRBJ2-7; clone size: NA; CDR3 DNA: TGTGCCTGGAGCTCACGGTGGGGTCCGGGACAAACCTACGAGCAGTACTTC; CDR3 protein: CAWSSRWGPGQTYEQYF
D gene: TRBD1; V gene: TRBV4-1; J gene: TRBJ1-4; clone size: few; CDR3 DNA: TGCGCCAGCAGCCACGGCAGGGGGCTTAGGACTAATGAAAAACTGTTTTTT; CDR3 protein: CASSHGRGLRTNEKLFF
D gene: TRBD1; V gene: TRBV6-1; J gene: TRBJ2-1; clone size: few; CDR3 DNA: TGTGCCACCTTTAAAGGGGGGACAGGGCTGGATGAGCAGTTCTTC; CDR3 protein: CATFKGGTGLDEQFF
D gene: TRBD1; V gene: TRBV12-3/TRBV12-4; J gene: TRBJ2-7; clone size: NA; CDR3 DNA: TGTGCCAGCAGCCTCGGACAGGCACTTTACGAGCAGTACTTC; CDR3 protein: CASSLGQALYEQYF
D gene: TRBD2; V gene: TRBV12-3/TRBV12-4; J gene: TRBJ2-3; clone size: many; CDR3 DNA: TGTGCCAGCAGTCCGACTAGCGGCACAGATACGCAGTATTTT; CDR3 protein: CASSPTSGTDTQYF
D gene: NA; V gene: TRBV11-3; J gene: TRBJ1-6; clone size: few; CDR3 DNA: TGTGCCAGCAGCTTATCGGGACCCGATAATTCACCCCTCCACTTT; CDR3 protein: CASSLSGPDNSPLHF
D gene: TRBD1; V gene: TRBV7-2; J gene: TRBJ2-1; clone size: NA; CDR3 DNA: TGTGCCAGCAGCCGACAGGGAGACTACAATGAGCAGTTCTTC; CDR3 protein: CASSRQGDYNEQFF
D gene: NA; V gene: TRBV15; J gene: TRBJ2-3; clone size: NA; CDR3 DNA: TGTGCCACCAGCAGAGATCAGATTTCACGGGCCGATACGCAGTATTTT; CDR3 protein: CATSRDQISRADTQYF
D gene: TRBD1; V gene: TRBV5-1; J gene: TRBJ1-2; clone size: few; CDR3 DNA: TGCGCCAGCAGCTTCCTTCCCGGGACAGGGGCGGATGGCTACACCTTC; CDR3 protein: CASSFLPGTGADGYTF
D gene: NA; V gene: TRBV7-9; J gene: TRBJ2-7; clone size: NA; CDR3 DNA: TGTGCCAGCAGCTTCCGGGACCCCTACTCCTACGAGCAGTACTTC; CDR3 protein: CASSFRDPYSYEQYF
D gene: NA; V gene: TRBV11-2; J gene: TRBJ1-1; clone size: many; CDR3 DNA: TGTGCCAGCAGCTTAGATCTCAGGGTGAACACTGAAGCTTTCTTT; CDR3 protein: CASSLDLRVNTEAFF
D gene: TRBD1; V gene: TRBV6-2/TRBV6-3; J gene: TRBJ2-1; clone size: few; CDR3 DNA: TGTGCCAGCAGGCCGGGACAGGGGTGGGATGAGCAGTTCTTC; CDR3 protein: CASRPGQGWDEQFF
D gene: TRBD2; V gene: TRBV5-4; J gene: TRBJ2-3; clone size: few; CDR3 DNA: TGTGCCAGCAGATCGTCTAGCGGAGTCACAGATACGCAGTATTTT; CDR3 protein: CASRSSSGVTDTQYF
D gene: NA; V gene: TRBV7-9; J gene: TRBJ2-1; clone size: NA; CDR3 DNA: TGTGCCAGCAGCGTGGCTCCCCGCAAGGCCAATGAGCAGTTCTTC; CDR3 protein: CASSVAPRKANEQFF
D gene: NA; V gene: TRBV28; J gene: TRBJ1-3; clone size: NA; CDR3 DNA: TGTGCCACCCTAGGTGCCGCTGAAGGGAACACCATATATTTT; CDR3 protein: CATLGAAEGNTIYF
D gene: TRBD2; V gene: TRBV11-2; J gene: TRBJ2-7; clone size: few; CDR3 DNA: TGTGCCAGCAGCTTAGGAGCGGGATATTACGAGCAGTACTTC; CDR3 protein: CASSLGAGYYEQYF
D gene: TRBD1; V gene: TRBV7-9; J gene: TRBJ1-4; clone size: NA; CDR3 DNA: TGTGCCAGCAGCGGGACAGGGGCGTTAGAAAAACTGTTTTTT; CDR3 protein: CASSGTGALEKLFF
D gene: TRBD1; V gene: TRBV2; J gene: TRBJ1-2; clone size: few; CDR3 DNA: TGTGCCAGCAGTGTCGGGACAGGGGGCTATGGCTACACCTTC; CDR3 protein: CASSVGTGGYGYTF
D gene: NA; V gene: TRBV2; J gene: TRBJ1-1; clone size: NA; CDR3 DNA: TGTGCCAGCAGGTCCACTCCGACGGTTGAAGCTTTCTTT; CDR3 protein: CASRSTPTVEAFF
D gene: NA; V gene: TRBV7-8; J gene: TRBJ1-6; clone size: NA; CDR3 DNA: TGTGCCAGCAGCTTAGAGGTGTGGGGAGCCTATAATTCACCCCTCCACTTT; CDR3 protein: CASSLEVWGAYNSPLHF
D gene: NA; V gene: TRBV27; J gene: TRBJ1-2; clone size: few; CDR3 DNA: TGTGCCAGCAGGCAGAGGGGAGGGTCCTATGGCTACACCTTC; CDR3 protein: CASRQRGGSYGYTF
D gene: TRBD2; V gene: TRBV5-4; J gene: TRBJ2-7; clone size: once; CDR3 DNA: TGTGACAGCAGTCCAGCGGGAGGTTCCTACGAGCAGTACTTC; CDR3 protein: CDSSPAGGSYEQYF
D gene: TRBD1; V gene: TRBV7-8; J gene: TRBJ1-2; clone size: NA; CDR3 DNA: TGTGCCAGCAGCTTAGGCGGGACAGGGATGGTGGGGGCTAACTATGGCTACACCTTC; CDR3 protein: CASSLGGTGMVGANYGYTF
D gene: TRBD1; V gene: TRBV12-3/TRBV12-4; J gene: TRBJ2-4; clone size: few; CDR3 DNA: TGTGCCAGCAGCCCGCCACAGGGGGCCAAAAACATTCAGTACTTC; CDR3 protein: CASSPPQGAKNIQYF
D gene: NA; V gene: TRBV2; J gene: TRBJ1-4; clone size: few; CDR3 DNA: TGTGCCAGCAGTGGGGACGGAAATGAAAAACTGTTTTTT; CDR3 protein: CASSGDGNEKLFF
D gene: TRBD1; V gene: TRBV6-2/TRBV6-3; J gene: TRBJ1-1; clone size: NA; CDR3 DNA: TGTGCCAGCCGGGACAGGGTTCAAGCTTTCTTT; CDR3 protein: CASRDRVQAFF
D gene: NA; V gene: TRBV19; J gene: TRBJ2-1; clone size: few; CDR3 DNA: TGTGCCAGTAGTCCCGACAGGCACTTGTACAATGAGCAGTTCTTC; CDR3 protein: CASSPDRHLYNEQFF
D gene: NA; V gene: TRBV7-6; J gene: TRBJ1-6; clone size: few; CDR3 DNA: TGTGCCAGCCGAATGGAAGGCTCCTATAATTCACCCCTCCACTTT; CDR3 protein: CASRMEGSYNSPLHF
D gene: NA; V gene: TRBV7-2; J gene: TRBJ1-2; clone size: many; CDR3 DNA: TGTGCCAGCAGCTTTAAATCCCCTAACTATGGCTACACCTTC; CDR3 protein: CASSFKSPNYGYTF
D gene: TRBD1; V gene: TRBV4-1; J gene: TRBJ2-7; clone size: few; CDR3 DNA: TGCGCCAGCAGCCAGGTATGGACAGGTTTCGAGCAGTACTTC; CDR3 protein: CASSQVWTGFEQYF
D gene: NA; V gene: TRBV4-1; J gene: TRBJ1-6; clone size: few; CDR3 DNA: TGCGCCAGCAGCCAAGCCAACTATAATTCACCCCTCCACTTT; CDR3 protein: CASSQANYNSPLHF
D gene: TRBD1; V gene: TRBV5-4; J gene: TRBJ2-3; clone size: NA; CDR3 DNA: TGTGCCAGCGGAGAGCCAGGGGGCGCTGGGACAGATACGCAGTATTTT; CDR3 protein: CASGEPGGAGTDTQYF
D gene: NA; V gene: TRBV6-1; J gene: TRBJ2-6; clone size: NA; CDR3 DNA: TGTGCCAGCAGTGTGGAGGGGATCACTGGGGCCAACGTCCTGACTTTC; CDR3 protein: CASSVEGITGANVLTF
D gene: NA; V gene: TRBV14; J gene: TRBJ2-5; clone size: NA; CDR3 DNA: TGTGCCAGCAGCCAGAGGGGCAGGCCAATCCAAGAGACCCAGTACTTC; CDR3 protein: CASSQRGRPIQETQYF
D gene: NA; V gene: TRBV7-9; J gene: TRBJ1-1; clone size: few; CDR3 DNA: TGTGCCAGCAGCTTAGTAGGCAGGGGCAAGACTGAAGCTTTCTTT; CDR3 protein: CASSLVGRGKTEAFF
D gene: NA; V gene: TRBV19; J gene: TRBJ2-1; clone size: NA; CDR3 DNA: TGTGCCAGTAGTATAGGACCTCCAGGTGGAAGCTCCTACAATGAGCAGTTCTTC; CDR3 protein: CASSIGPPGGSSYNEQFF
D gene: TRBD1; V gene: TRBV19; J gene: TRBJ2-7; clone size: NA; CDR3 DNA: TGTGCCAGCCGACGCCAGGGACAGGGTAAGGGAAGCTCCTACGAGCAGTACTTC; CDR3 protein: CASRRQGQGKGSSYEQYF
D gene: TRBD2; V gene: TRBV7-6; J gene: TRBJ2-7; clone size: NA; CDR3 DNA: TGTGCCAGCAGCTTAGCGCTAGCTAGCGGCCCCTACGAGCAGTACTTC; CDR3 protein: CASSLALASGPYEQYF